The 19 T cell receptor beta chains below all came from one sample that was sequenced in a study of T-cell reconstitution after alpha-beta-depleted transplantation in children. Unique molecular identifiers were incorporated during preparation of the TCRbeta library. TCRdb analysed the PCR reads with MiXCR anew, one entry per CDR3 protein. The sample includes more than 200,000 distinct CDR3 sequences, roughly 23% of them seen just once. The sample here was PBMCs, taken before TCRalphabeta/CD19-depleted stem cell transplant. These receptors were collected from a girl aged 2-10 years with Fanconi anemia, due to receive a stem cell transplant.

This clonotype has only a few counts. V and J are TRBV12-3 or TRBV12-4 and TRBJ2-7; possible D gene TRBD1, 6 bases. V was pared by 3 bases and J by 2 bases, with 14 bases between. This CDR3 comprises 15 residues. The CDR3 is CASSFYDRSPYEQYF. DNA of the CDR3: TGTGCCAGCAGTTTTTACGACAGGAGTCCCTACGAGCAGTACTTC.

This clonotype was seen ten or more times. The chain has TRBV29-1 and TRBJ1-2; TRBD1 might be the D (6 bases). The CDR3 has 11 residues. Germline CDR1 and CDR2: SQVTM and ANQGSEA. V gave up 3 bases and J gave up 5 bases, with 7 bases separating them. In DNA form, the CDR3 reads TGCAGCGTTGAGAGGGGGTATGGCTACACCTTC. Its translation: CSVERGYGYTF.

A note on this clonotype: A much larger clone sits a single nucleotide away, making a read error possible. The V and J genes are TRBV20-1 and TRBJ2-7; tentative D call: TRBD1 (5 bases). The V gene lost 1 base and the J gene lost 2 bases, with 12 bases spanning the gap. Germline V CDR1 and CDR2: DFQATT, SNEGSKA (reference sequence). This CDR3 region has 14 residues. CDR3 nucleotide sequence: TGCAGTGCTAGAGGCCTGGACACCACCTACGAGCAGTACTTC. This gives the protein CSARGLDTTYEQYF.

This clonotype was counted at least ten times. The gene calls are TRBV5-1 and TRBJ2-5; D may be TRBD1 or TRBD2 (6 bases each). Germline CDR1 SGHRS, CDR2 YFSETQ. Trimming shortened V by 5 bases and J by 4 bases, and 18 bases separated the two germline ends. The CDR3 has 15 amino acids. CDR3 nucleotides: TGCGCCAGCAGGGCCGGGGGCGGAAAGGGAGAGACCCAGTACTTC. Amino acid sequence: CASRAGGGKGETQYF.

This clonotype was seen ten or more times. The V and J genes are TRBV29-1 and TRBJ2-1, with TRBD2 matching 7 bases. J gave up 2 bases and V 1 base, and 2 bases lay outside the gene matches. The CDR3 is 14 residues long. Germline V lookup: CDR1 SQVTM, CDR2 ANQGSEA. This chain's CDR3 is CSVEGLAAYNEQFF. CDR3 nucleotides: TGCAGCGTTGAAGGTCTAGCGGCCTACAATGAGCAGTTCTTC.

This clonotype was detected only once. The chain employs TRBV20-1 and TRBJ2-7; TRBD1 matches at 10 bases. J gave up 3 bases and V 3 bases, and 8 bases lay outside the gene matches. Germline V gene sequence: CDR1 DFQATT, CDR2 SNEGSKA (reference sequence). This CDR3 has 15 residues. The CDR3 coding sequence is TGCAGTGCTAGGGAAGGGACAGGGGTTGACTACGAGCAGTACTTC. Its protein product is CSAREGTGVDYEQYF.

This clonotype was recorded at least ten times. V and J are TRBV20-1 and TRBJ2-3; 9 positions match TRBD2. Germline V CDR1 and CDR2: DFQATT, SNEGSKA (reference sequence). V was pared by 1 base and J by 2 bases, with 4 bases of the junction left unmatched. This CDR3 comprises 15 residues. The CDR3 coding sequence is TGCAGTGCTAGAGGGCTAGCGGGGATCACAGATACGCAGTATTTT. It codes for CSARGLAGITDTQYF.

This clonotype was counted at least ten times. This rearrangement joins TRBV20-1 to TRBJ2-1, with TRBD2 matching over 11 bases. This CDR3 contains 15 residues. Germline assignment: CDR1 DFQATT and CDR2 SNEGSKA (reference sequence). Losses at the gene ends were 6 bases for V and 6 bases for J; bases not matched to a gene: 10. The CDR3 DNA sequence: TGCAGTGCCCGCCCCGGGACTAGCGGTTTCAATGAGCAGTTCTTC. Protein: CSARPGTSGFNEQFF.

The J gene is TRBJ1-5, the V gene TRBV7-2, with D tentatively TRBD1 (6 bases). Germline V gene data show CDR1 as SGHTA and CDR2 as FQGNSA. The germline V and J ends were trimmed by 6 bases and 1 base, with 13 bases remaining between them. This CDR3 is 15 amino acids long. The CDR3 protein is CASRYSGTSNQPQHF. For the CDR3, the DNA is TGTGCCAGCAGGTATTCCGGGACAAGCAATCAGCCCCAGCATTTT. Complete variable domain (other parts from reference TRBV7-2 and TRBJ1-5): GAGVSQSPSNKVTEKGKDVELRCDPISGHTALYWYRQSLGQGLEFLIYFQGNSAPDKSGLPSDRFSAERTGGSVSTLTIQRTQQEDSAVYLCASRYSGTSNQPQHFGDGTRLSIL.

This clonotype was picked up many times. The chain recombines TRBV4-2 with TRBJ2-1; D not certain. Deletions cut 1 base from V and 7 bases from J, with 11 bases between. The CDR3 is 14 amino acids. Germline-derived CDR1 and CDR2 are LGHNA and YNFKEQ. The CDR3 loop is CASSQVVGKNEQFF. In nucleotides, the CDR3 is TGTGCCAGCAGCCAAGTCGTGGGCAAGAATGAGCAGTTCTTC.

This clonotype was recorded at least ten times. The genes are TRBV29-1 and TRBJ2-3, with 11 bases lining up with TRBD2. Trimming took 6 bases from V and 2 from J; bases not matched to a gene: 4. The CDR3 spans 14 residues. Germline V CDR1 and CDR2: SQVTM, ANQGSEA. As DNA, the CDR3 is TGCAGCGTGGTACTAGCGGGAGCCACAGATACGCAGTATTTT. Amino acid sequence: CSVVLAGATDTQYF.

In its sample, this clonotype was seen a few times. J is TRBJ1-2 and V is TRBV20-1; TRBD1 is a possible D gene (6 bases). This CDR3 is 14 amino acids long. Germline CDR1 reads DFQATT; CDR2 reads SNEGSKA (reference sequence). With 1 base removed from V and 2 bases from J, the gap between germline ends came to 11 bases. The CDR3 region is CSARVEGGNYGYTF. The CDR3 region has the DNA TGCAGTGCTAGAGTAGAGGGGGGCAACTATGGCTACACCTTC.

The gene calls are TRBV28 and TRBJ2-1; 9 bases fit TRBD2. Germline trimming cut 6 bases from V and 9 bases from J; bases unmatched to any gene: 6. Germline loops: CDR1 MDHEN, CDR2 SYDVKM. CDR3 length: 13 amino acids. Written as DNA, the CDR3 is TGTGCCAGCAGGCCTAGCGGGGCGGTTGAGCAGTTCTTC. Translated, it gives CASRPSGAVEQFF.

The chain carries TRBV5-1 and TRBJ1-1; 7 nucleotides align to TRBD1. CDR1 and CDR2 (germline): SGHRS, YFSETQ. The V segment lost 0 bases and the J segment 5 bases; nucleotides outside the gene matches: 4. This CDR3 has 14 residues. The CDR3 DNA reads as TGCGCCAGCAGCTTGGTTGACAGGGAAACTGAAGCTTTCTTT. This translates into CASSLVDRETEAFF.

This chain links TRBV27 with TRBJ2-7; D may be TRBD1 (5 bases). Germline CDR1 reads MNHEY; CDR2 reads SMNVEV (reference sequence). The CDR3 totals 14 residues. V lost 3 bases and J lost 3, with 12 bases in between. CDR3 nucleotides: TGTGCCAGCAGTTTTGGGGCCCAATTCTACGAGCAGTACTTC. It specifies CASSFGAQFYEQYF.

This clonotype showed up just once. This chain links TRBV5-1 with TRBJ2-3; TRBD2 matches at 14 bases. CDR3 length: 15 residues. The trim removed 4 bases at V and 6 bases at J, leaving 4 bases unmatched. Looked up from germline, CDR1 is SGHRS and CDR2 is YFSETQ. CDR3 DNA: TGCGCCAGCAGCCTTGGGACTAGCGGGGGCGATACGCAGTATTTT. Protein sequence: CASSLGTSGGDTQYF.

This sequence joins TRBV7-3 and TRBJ2-3; D ambiguous. The germline CDR1 and CDR2 sequences are SGHTA and FQGTGA. V was pared by 1 base and J by 2 bases, with 10 bases between. The CDR3 length is 15 residues. CDR3 sequence (DNA): TGTGCCAGCAGCTTAATTGGCGCTTCCACAGATACGCAGTATTTT. Amino acids: CASSLIGASTDTQYF.

The rearrangement joins TRBV29-1 to TRBJ2-1, with D perhaps matching TRBD1 (6 bases). CDR3 length equals 15 residues. V was pared by 7 bases and J by 0 bases, with 16 bases between. Germline lookup yields CDR1 SQVTM and CDR2 ANQGSEA. CDR3 bases: TGCAGCGGAAACCGAGGGGGTAGCTCCTACAATGAGCAGTTCTTC. This sequence encodes CSGNRGGSSYNEQFF.

This clonotype is deemed medium-sized. The chain combines TRBV4-2 with TRBJ2-7; TRBD2 matches at 13 bases. This CDR3 contains 18 residues. V lost 0 bases and J lost 2; bases outside the gene matches: 7. Germline values: CDR1 LGHNA, CDR2 YNFKEQ. CDR3 amino acids: CASSQDGKLAGGTYEQYF. Here the CDR3 DNA reads TGTGCCAGCAGCCAAGATGGAAAACTAGCGGGAGGGACCTACGAGCAGTACTTC.